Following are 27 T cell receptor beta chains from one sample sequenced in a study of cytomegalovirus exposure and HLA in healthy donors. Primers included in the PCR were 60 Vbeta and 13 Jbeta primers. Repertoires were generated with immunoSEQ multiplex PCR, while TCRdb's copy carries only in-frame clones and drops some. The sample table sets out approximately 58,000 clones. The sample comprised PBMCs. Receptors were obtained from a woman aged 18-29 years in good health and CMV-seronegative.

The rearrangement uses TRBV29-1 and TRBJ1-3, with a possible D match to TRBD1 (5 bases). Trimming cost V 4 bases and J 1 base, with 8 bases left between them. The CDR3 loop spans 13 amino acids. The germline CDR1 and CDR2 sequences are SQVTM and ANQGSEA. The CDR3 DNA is TGCAGCGTTGTCCAGGGATCTGGAAACACCATATATTTT. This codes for CSVVQGSGNTIYF.

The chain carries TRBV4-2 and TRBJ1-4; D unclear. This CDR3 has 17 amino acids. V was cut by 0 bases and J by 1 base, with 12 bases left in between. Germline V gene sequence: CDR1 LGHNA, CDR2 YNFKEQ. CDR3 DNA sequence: TGTGCCAGCAGCCAAGATTACGGCACGGGAACTAATGAAAAACTGTTTTTT. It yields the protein CASSQDYGTGTNEKLFF.

DNA of the CDR3: TGCGCCAGCAGCTTGTCAGGGATCACCGGGGAGCTGTTTTTT. It translates to CASSLSGITGELFF. The V and J genes are TRBV5-1 and TRBJ2-2; a weak D match, TRBD1 (5 bases). CDR3 length equals 14 residues. Germline-derived CDR1 and CDR2 are SGHRS and YFSETQ. V was cut by 1 base and J by 4 bases, with 8 bases left in between. The full variable domain, completed using reference TRBV5-1 and TRBJ2-2, is KAGVTQTPRYLIKTRGQQVTLSCSPISGHRSVSWYQQTPGQGLQFLFEYFSETQRNKGNFPGRFSGRQFSNSRSEMNVSTLELGDSALYLCASSLSGITGELFFGEGSRLTVL.

The CDR3 region has the DNA TGTGCCATCAGACAGGGAACTGAAGCTTTCTTT. Its protein is CAIRQGTEAFF. The rearrangement joins TRBV10-3 to TRBJ1-1; TRBD1 is a possible D gene (6 bases). V lost 6 bases to trimming and J lost 5 bases, with 7 bases between them. Germline V gene sequence: CDR1 ENHRY, CDR2 SYGVKD. The CDR3 sequence is 11 residues long.

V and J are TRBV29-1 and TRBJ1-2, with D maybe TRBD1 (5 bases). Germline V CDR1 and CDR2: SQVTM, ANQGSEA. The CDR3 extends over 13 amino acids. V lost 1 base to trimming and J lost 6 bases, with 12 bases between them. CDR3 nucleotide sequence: TGCAGCGTTGAAGCCCGCAGGGTGGATGGCTACACCTTC. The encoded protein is CSVEARRVDGYTF.

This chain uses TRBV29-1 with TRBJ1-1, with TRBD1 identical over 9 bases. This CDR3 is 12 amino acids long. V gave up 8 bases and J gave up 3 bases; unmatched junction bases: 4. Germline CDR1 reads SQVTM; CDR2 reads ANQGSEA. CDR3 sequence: CSSRDRDTEAFF. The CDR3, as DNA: TGCAGCAGCCGGGACAGGGACACTGAAGCTTTCTTT.

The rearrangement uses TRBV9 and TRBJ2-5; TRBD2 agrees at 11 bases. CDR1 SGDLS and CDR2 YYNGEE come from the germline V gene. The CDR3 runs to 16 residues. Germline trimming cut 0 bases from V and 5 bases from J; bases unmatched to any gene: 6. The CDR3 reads CASSVEGSGRVETQYF. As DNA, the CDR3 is TGTGCCAGCAGCGTAGAAGGTAGCGGGAGGGTGGAGACCCAGTACTTC.

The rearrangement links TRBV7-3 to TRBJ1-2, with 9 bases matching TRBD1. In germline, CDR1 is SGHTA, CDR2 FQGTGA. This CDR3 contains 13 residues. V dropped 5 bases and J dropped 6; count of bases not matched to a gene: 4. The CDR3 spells CASSPGTGHGYTF. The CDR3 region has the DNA TGTGCCAGCAGCCCCGGGACAGGGCATGGCTACACCTTC.

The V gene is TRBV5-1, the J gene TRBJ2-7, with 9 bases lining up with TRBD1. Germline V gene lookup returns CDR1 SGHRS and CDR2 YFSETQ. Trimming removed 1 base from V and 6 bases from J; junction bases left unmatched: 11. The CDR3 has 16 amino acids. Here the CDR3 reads CASSLTVGQGHPEQYF. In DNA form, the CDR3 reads TGCGCCAGCAGCTTGACGGTGGGACAGGGCCACCCCGAGCAGTACTTC. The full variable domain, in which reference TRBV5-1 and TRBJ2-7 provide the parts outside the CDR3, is KAGVTQTPRYLIKTRGQQVTLSCSPISGHRSVSWYQQTPGQGLQFLFEYFSETQRNKGNFPGRFSGRQFSNSRSEMNVSTLELGDSALYLCASSLTVGQGHPEQYFGPGTRLTVT.

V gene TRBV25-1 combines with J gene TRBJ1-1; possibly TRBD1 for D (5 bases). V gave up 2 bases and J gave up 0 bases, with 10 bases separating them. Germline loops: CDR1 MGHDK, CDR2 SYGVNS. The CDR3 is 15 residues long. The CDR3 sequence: CASSEMGHMNTEAFF. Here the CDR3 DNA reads TGTGCCAGCAGTGAAATGGGGCATATGAACACTGAAGCTTTCTTT.

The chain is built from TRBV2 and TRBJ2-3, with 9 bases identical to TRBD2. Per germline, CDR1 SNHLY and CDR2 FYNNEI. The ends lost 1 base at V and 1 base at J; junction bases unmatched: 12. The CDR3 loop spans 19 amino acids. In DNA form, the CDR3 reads TGTGCCAGCAGTGAAGAAGGGCTAGCGGGGTGGCTCGGCACAGATACGCAGTATTTT. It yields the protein CASSEEGLAGWLGTDTQYF.

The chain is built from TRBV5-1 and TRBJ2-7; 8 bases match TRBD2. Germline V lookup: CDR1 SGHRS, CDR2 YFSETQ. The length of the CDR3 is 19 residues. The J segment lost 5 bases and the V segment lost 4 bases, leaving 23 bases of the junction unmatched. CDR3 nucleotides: TGCGCCAGCAGCGTCGGGGGGGCTCGGACCTGGCCCTTTCTGGACGAGCAGTACTTC. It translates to CASSVGGARTWPFLDEQYF.

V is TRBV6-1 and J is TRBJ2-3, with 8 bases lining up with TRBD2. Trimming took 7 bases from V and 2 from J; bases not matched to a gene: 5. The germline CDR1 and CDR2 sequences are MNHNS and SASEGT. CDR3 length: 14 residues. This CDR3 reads CASNKLADTDTQYF. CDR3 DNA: TGTGCCAGCAACAAACTAGCGGACACAGATACGCAGTATTTT.

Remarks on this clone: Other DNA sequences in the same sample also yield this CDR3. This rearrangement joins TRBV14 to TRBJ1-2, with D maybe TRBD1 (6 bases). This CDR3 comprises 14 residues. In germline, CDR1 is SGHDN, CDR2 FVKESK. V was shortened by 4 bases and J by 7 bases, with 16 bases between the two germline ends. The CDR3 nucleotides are TGTGCCAGCAGCCCCTTGGGGGGGGCCGGTGGCTACACCTTC. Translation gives CASSPLGGAGGYTF.

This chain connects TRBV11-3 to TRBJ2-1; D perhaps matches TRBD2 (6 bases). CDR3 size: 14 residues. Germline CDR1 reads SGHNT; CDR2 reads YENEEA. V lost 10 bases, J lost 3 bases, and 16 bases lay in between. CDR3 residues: CATSREGSYNEQFF. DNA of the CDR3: TGTGCCACCTCGCGGGAAGGAAGCTACAATGAGCAGTTCTTC.

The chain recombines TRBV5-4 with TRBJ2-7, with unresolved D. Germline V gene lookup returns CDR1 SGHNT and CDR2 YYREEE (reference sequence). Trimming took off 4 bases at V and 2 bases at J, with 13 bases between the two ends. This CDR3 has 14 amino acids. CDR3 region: CASSPTSYAYEQYF. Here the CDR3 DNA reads TGTGCCAGCAGCCCTACCTCCTACGCCTACGAGCAGTACTTC.

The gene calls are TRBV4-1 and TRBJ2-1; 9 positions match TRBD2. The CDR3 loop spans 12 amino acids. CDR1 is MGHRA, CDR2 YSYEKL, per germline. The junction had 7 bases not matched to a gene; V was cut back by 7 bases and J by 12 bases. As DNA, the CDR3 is TGCGCCAGCATCCATAGCGGGGGCGCGCAGTTCTTC. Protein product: CASIHSGGAQFF.

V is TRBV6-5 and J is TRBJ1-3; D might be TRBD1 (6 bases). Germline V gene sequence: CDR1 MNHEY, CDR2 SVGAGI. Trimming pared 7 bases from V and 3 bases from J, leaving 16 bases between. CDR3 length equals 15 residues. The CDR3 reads CASTKQGFDGNTIYF. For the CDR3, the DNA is TGTGCCAGCACCAAACAGGGATTTGATGGAAACACCATATATTTT.

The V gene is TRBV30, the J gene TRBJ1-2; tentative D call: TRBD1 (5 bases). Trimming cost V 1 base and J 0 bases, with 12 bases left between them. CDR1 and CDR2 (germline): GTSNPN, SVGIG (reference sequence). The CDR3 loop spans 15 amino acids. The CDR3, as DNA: TGTGCCTGGAGTGCAGGGATAGTCGCTAACTATGGCTACACCTTC. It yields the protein CAWSAGIVANYGYTF.

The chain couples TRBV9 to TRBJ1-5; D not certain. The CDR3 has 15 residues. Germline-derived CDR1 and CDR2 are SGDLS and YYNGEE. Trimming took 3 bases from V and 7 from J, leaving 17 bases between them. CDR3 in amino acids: CASSEGGNFGQPQHF. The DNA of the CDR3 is TGTGCCAGCAGCGAGGGAGGGAATTTCGGCCAGCCCCAGCATTTT.

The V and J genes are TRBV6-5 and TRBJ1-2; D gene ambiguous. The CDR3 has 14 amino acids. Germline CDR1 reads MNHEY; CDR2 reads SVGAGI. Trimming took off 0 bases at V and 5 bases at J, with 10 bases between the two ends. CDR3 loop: CASSYSPRTYGYTF. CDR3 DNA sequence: TGTGCCAGCAGTTACTCTCCCAGAACATATGGCTACACCTTC.

CDR3 sequence: CASSLAPGEPLHF. The DNA of the CDR3 is TGTGCCAGCAGCTTAGCACCAGGGGAACCCCTCCACTTT. The rearrangement joins TRBV7-9 to TRBJ1-6; tentatively, D is TRBD1 (6 bases). CDR1 is SEHNR and CDR2 is FQNEAQ in the germline V gene (reference sequence). The CDR3 is made up of 13 amino acids. Trimming removed 0 bases at V and 12 bases at J, with 9 bases between.

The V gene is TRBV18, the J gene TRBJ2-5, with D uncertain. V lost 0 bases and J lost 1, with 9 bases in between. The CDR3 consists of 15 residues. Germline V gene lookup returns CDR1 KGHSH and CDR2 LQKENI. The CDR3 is CASSPPGRVQETQYF. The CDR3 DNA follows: TGTGCCAGCTCACCACCGGGCCGAGTCCAAGAGACCCAGTACTTC.

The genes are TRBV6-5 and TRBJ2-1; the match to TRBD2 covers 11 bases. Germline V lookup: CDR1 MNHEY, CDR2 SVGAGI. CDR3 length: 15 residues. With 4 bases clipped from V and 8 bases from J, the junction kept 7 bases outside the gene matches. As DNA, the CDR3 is TGTGCCAGCAGTTCTCTTACTAGCGGGGGTTATGAGCAGTTCTTC. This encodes CASSSLTSGGYEQFF.

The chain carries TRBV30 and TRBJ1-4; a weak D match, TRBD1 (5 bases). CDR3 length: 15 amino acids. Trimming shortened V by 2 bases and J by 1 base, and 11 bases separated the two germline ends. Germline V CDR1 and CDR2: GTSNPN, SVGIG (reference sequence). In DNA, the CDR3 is TGTGCCTGGAGTAGGGGAAGAGTAACTAATGAAAAACTGTTTTTT. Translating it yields CAWSRGRVTNEKLFF.

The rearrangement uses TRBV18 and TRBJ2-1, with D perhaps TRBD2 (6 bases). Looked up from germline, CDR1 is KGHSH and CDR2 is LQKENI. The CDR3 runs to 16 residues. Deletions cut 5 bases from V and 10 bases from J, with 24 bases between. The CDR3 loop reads CASSAGASGELGEQFF. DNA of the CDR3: TGTGCCAGCTCAGCTGGGGCATCGGGAGAGCTGGGGGAGCAGTTCTTC.

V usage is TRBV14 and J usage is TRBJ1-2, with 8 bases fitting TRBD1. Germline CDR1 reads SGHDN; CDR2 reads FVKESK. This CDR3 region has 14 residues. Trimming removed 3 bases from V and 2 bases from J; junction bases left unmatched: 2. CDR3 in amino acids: CASSHGQGNYGYTF. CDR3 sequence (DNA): TGTGCCAGCAGCCACGGACAGGGCAACTATGGCTACACCTTC.